These 30 T cell receptor beta chains share one sample of origin, sequenced in a study of blood T cell repertoires in COVID-19. The method was immunoSEQ multiplex PCR; TCRdb's version includes in-frame clones alone and lacks a portion of them. The table lists around 110,000 clones, approximately 87% of them singletons. Material: peripheral blood. These TCRs come from a man aged 25 to 40 with acute or convalescent COVID-19.

The sample holds one count of this clone. The V call is TRBV27, the J call TRBJ1-2; D is ambiguous. CDR1 and CDR2 (germline): MNHEY, SMNVEV (reference sequence). Trimming stripped 1 base from V and 8 bases from J, with 14 bases between. The CDR3 is made up of 14 amino acids. The CDR3 DNA sequence: TGTGCCAGCAGTTTATATCCCAGACATTCAGGCTACACCTTC. Translation: CASSLYPRHSGYTF.

The chain links TRBV15 to TRBJ1-2; weak D call: TRBD1 (6 bases). Trimming took off 2 bases at V and 6 bases at J, with 10 bases between the two ends. This CDR3 is 13 amino acids long. CDR1 is LNHNV and CDR2 is YYDKDF in the germline V gene (reference sequence). The CDR3 bases are TGTGCCACCAGCAGAATACAGGGAGATGGCTACACCTTC. It is translated as CATSRIQGDGYTF.

This chain joins TRBV5-4 and TRBJ2-1; the match to TRBD2 covers 9 bases. J gave up 7 bases and V 4 bases, and 9 bases lay outside the gene matches. The germline gives CDR1 SGHNT, CDR2 YYREEE (reference sequence). The CDR3 is made up of 15 amino acids. DNA of the CDR3: TGTGCCAGCAGCCCCCAGACTAGCGGCTTAAATGAGCAGTTCTTC. Translated, it gives CASSPQTSGLNEQFF.

The J gene is TRBJ1-3, the V gene TRBV4-1, with TRBD1 as a possible D gene (6 bases). V lost 4 bases and J 4 bases, leaving 14 bases between the germline ends. Germline loops: CDR1 MGHRA, CDR2 YSYEKL. The CDR3 contains 15 residues. The CDR3: CASSPSGVTGNTIYF. The CDR3 region has the DNA TGCGCCAGCAGCCCCTCAGGGGTTACAGGAAACACCATATATTTT.

The chain couples TRBV11-3 to TRBJ1-2, with 8 nucleotides matching TRBD1. The CDR3 has 13 amino acids. V lost 5 bases, J lost 6 bases, and 5 bases stayed unmatched. Germline V lookup: CDR1 SGHNT, CDR2 YENEEA. Here the CDR3 DNA reads TGTGCCAGCAGCCACGCAGGGGGCCATGGCTACACCTTC. Amino acid sequence: CASSHAGGHGYTF.

This chain links TRBV18 with TRBJ2-1, with 8 bases that match TRBD2. With 6 bases clipped from V and 6 bases from J, the junction kept 10 bases outside the gene matches. The germline gives CDR1 KGHSH, CDR2 LQKENI. The CDR3 totals 15 residues. The CDR3 DNA sequence: TGTGCCAGCTCCCCTCCGGGACTAGGCGGCAATGAGCAGTTCTTC. It specifies CASSPPGLGGNEQFF. Variable domain in full (rest from reference TRBV18 and TRBJ2-1): NAGVMQNPRHLVRRRGQEARLRCSPMKGHSHVYWYRQLPEEGLKFMVYLQKENIIDESGMPKERFSAEFPKEGPSILRIQQVVRGDSAAYFCASSPPGLGGNEQFFGPGTRLTVL.

The chain employs TRBV7-2 and TRBJ2-2; TRBD1 matches 7 bases. From germline, CDR1 is SGHTA and CDR2 FQGNSA. J lost 4 bases, V lost 2 bases, and 13 bases had no gene match. The CDR3 has 18 residues. The CDR3 reads CASSLRDRAGGVTGELFF. DNA of the CDR3: TGTGCCAGCAGCTTAAGAGATAGGGCAGGGGGTGTCACCGGGGAGCTGTTTTTT.

The CDR3 region is CASGLGGGDTQYF. The CDR3 nucleotides are TGTGCTAGTGGTTTGGGAGGGGGCGATACGCAGTATTTT. The J gene is TRBJ2-3, the V gene TRBV12-5, with 7 bases identical to TRBD1. Germline values: CDR1 LGHNT, CDR2 FRNRAP. The CDR3 covers 13 residues. With V trimmed by 1 base and J by 6 bases, 1 base remained unmatched.

The chain is built from TRBV7-9 and TRBJ2-7; D might be TRBD1 (6 bases). V shed 5 bases and J shed 2 bases, with 13 bases lying between them. This CDR3 contains 14 residues. Looked up from germline, CDR1 is SEHNR and CDR2 is FQNEAQ (reference sequence). CDR3 nucleotides: TGTGCCAGCAGCCCCCAGGGGAAACCCTACGAGCAGTACGTC. This codes for CASSPQGKPYEQYV.

The chain uses TRBV30 and TRBJ1-6, with 9 bases fitting TRBD1. Germline CDR1 and CDR2: GTSNPN and SVGIG (reference sequence). This CDR3 has 15 residues. V shed 3 bases, J shed 6 bases, and the junction held 6 bases outside the gene matches. CDR3 in amino acids: CAWRPDRGINSPLHF. CDR3 sequence (DNA): TGTGCCTGGAGACCAGACAGGGGGATTAATTCACCCCTCCACTTT.

As concerns this clone: The same CDR3 arises from other DNA sequences in this sample as well. The chain joins TRBV3-1 (or the pseudogene TRBV3-2) to TRBJ2-2, with 7 bases aligning to TRBD2. Losses at the gene ends were 3 bases for V and 5 bases for J; bases not matched to a gene: 6. The CDR3 is made up of 15 amino acids. In germline, CDR1 is LGHDT, CDR2 YNNKEL (reference sequence). The CDR3 DNA reads as TGTGCCAGCAGCCAGGCGGGAGTAGGTACCGGGGAGCTGTTTTTT. This translates into CASSQAGVGTGELFF.

The chain joins TRBV19 to TRBJ2-5, with TRBD2 identical over 13 bases. The V gene's germline CDR1 is LNHDA and CDR2 SQIVND (reference sequence). Losses at the gene ends were 8 bases for V and 2 bases for J; bases not matched to a gene: 2. The CDR3 extends over 14 amino acids. The CDR3 is CASGTSGDQETQYF. The CDR3, as DNA: TGTGCCAGTGGGACTAGCGGGGATCAAGAGACCCAGTACTTC.

The V and J genes are TRBV6-1 and TRBJ1-2; no definite D call. The germline V and J ends were trimmed by 3 bases and 6 bases, with 11 bases remaining between them. The CDR3 extends over 13 amino acids. Per the germline V gene, CDR1 is MNHNS and CDR2 is SASEGT. Written as DNA, the CDR3 is TGTGCCAGCAGTGATCGGGAGGTGGATGGCTACACCTTC. This gives the protein CASSDREVDGYTF.

In this sample, this clone turned up once. The chain couples TRBV6-6 to TRBJ2-7; 8 nucleotides match TRBD1. Germline CDR1 is MNHNY and CDR2 is SVGAGI (reference sequence). The CDR3 contains 14 residues. The junction had 11 bases not matched to a gene; V was cut back by 6 bases and J by 7 bases. The DNA for the CDR3 is TGTGCCAGCAGAACCGGGACAGGTTTGACGGAGCAGTACTTC. Translated, it gives CASRTGTGLTEQYF.

The chain joins TRBV27 to TRBJ2-2; 9 bases fit TRBD1. This CDR3 contains 15 residues. V was clipped by 7 bases and J by 5 bases; unmatched bases: 8. The germline V gene encodes CDR1 MNHEY and CDR2 SMNVEV (reference sequence). The CDR3 loop reads CASTGQGRGTGELFF. CDR3 bases: TGTGCCAGCACGGGACAGGGCCGAGGGACCGGGGAGCTGTTTTTT.

J is TRBJ1-5 and V is TRBV18; D may be TRBD1 (5 bases). The CDR3 consists of 16 residues. V gave up 0 bases and J gave up 3 bases, with 12 bases separating them. Germline values: CDR1 KGHSH, CDR2 LQKENI. The chain's CDR3 is CASSPPIGVANQPQHF. The CDR3 coding sequence is TGTGCCAGCTCACCACCGATAGGGGTTGCCAATCAGCCCCAGCATTTT.

This clone was seen at least ten times. The rearrangement joins TRBV5-4 to TRBJ2-3; unclear D gene. The CDR3 extends over 15 amino acids. Looked up from germline, CDR1 is SGHNT and CDR2 is YYREEE (reference sequence). V lost 3 bases to trimming and J lost 0 bases, with 11 bases between them. For the CDR3, the DNA is TGTGCCAGCAGCTACGAGACACCTAGCACAGATACGCAGTATTTT. Translation: CASSYETPSTDTQYF.

V is TRBV4-3 and J is TRBJ2-2; D is uncertain. Germline assignment: CDR1 LGHNA and CDR2 YSLEER. The germline V and J ends were trimmed by 3 bases and 5 bases, with 10 bases remaining between them. The CDR3 length is 14 residues. CDR3 DNA: TGCGCCAGCAGCCAGATACGGGTTACCGGGGAGCTGTTTTTT. Encoded protein: CASSQIRVTGELFF.

V and J are TRBV11-2 and TRBJ1-1; 7 bases are a match to TRBD1. Germline CDR1 is SGHAT and CDR2 is FQNNGV. The CDR3 is made up of 14 amino acids. The J segment lost 1 base and the V segment lost 5 bases, leaving 4 bases of the junction unmatched. In nucleotides, the CDR3 is TGTGCCAGCAGCACGAACAGGGGGAACACTGAAGCTTTCTTT. Its protein product is CASSTNRGNTEAFF.

The sample holds one count of this clone. The V and J genes are TRBV7-2 and TRBJ1-4; 7 nucleotides match TRBD1. CDR1 and CDR2 from the germline V gene are SGHTA and FQGNSA. The CDR3 has 15 amino acids. The V segment lost 5 bases and the J segment 2 bases; nucleotides outside the gene matches: 5. The DNA for the CDR3 is TGTGCCAGCAGCACGACACAGGGGACTAATGAAAAACTGTTTTTT. This gives the protein CASSTTQGTNEKLFF.

This sequence joins TRBV7-9 and TRBJ2-5; tentatively, D is TRBD1 (5 bases). CDR3 size: 15 residues. The germline V gene encodes CDR1 SEHNR and CDR2 FQNEAQ (reference sequence). The germline V and J ends were trimmed by 3 bases and 5 bases, with 16 bases remaining between them. CDR3 in DNA: TGTGCCAGCAGCTTGGGGCCTAGTATCGGGGAGACCCAGTACTTC. Its protein product is CASSLGPSIGETQYF.

The chain links TRBV27 to TRBJ2-3; TRBD2 agrees at 10 bases. The CDR3 is 16 amino acids. Trimming cost V 4 bases and J 6 bases; bases outside gene matches: 10. CDR1 is MNHEY, CDR2 SMNVEV, per germline (reference sequence). The CDR3 reads CASSSPVSGGSDTQYF. In DNA form, the CDR3 reads TGTGCCAGCAGTTCCCCGGTTAGCGGGGGGTCCGATACGCAGTATTTT.

This chain connects TRBV3-1 (or the pseudogene TRBV3-2) to TRBJ1-2; TRBD1 agrees at 12 bases. Germline-derived CDR1 and CDR2 are LGHDT and YNNKEL (reference sequence). The CDR3 extends over 15 amino acids. V dropped 3 bases and J dropped 7; count of bases not matched to a gene: 6. The CDR3 spells CASSHRGTGGVGYTF. In nucleotides, the CDR3 is TGTGCCAGCAGCCACAGGGGGACAGGGGGCGTTGGCTACACCTTC.

The chain employs TRBV9 and TRBJ2-5, with D possibly TRBD1 on 8 matching bases. Germline V gene sequence: CDR1 SGDLS, CDR2 YYNGEE. The CDR3 is 14 residues long. Trimming left V 4 bases short and J 9 bases short, with 19 bases between. The CDR3 loop reads CASSPQGGAVSQYF. The CDR3 nucleotides are TGTGCCAGCAGCCCACAGGGGGGGGCGGTGTCCCAGTACTTC.

The rearrangement links TRBV13 to TRBJ1-2; 7 nucleotides align to TRBD1. Germline values: CDR1 PRHDT, CDR2 FYEKMQ (reference sequence). The junction had 5 bases not matched to a gene; V was cut back by 1 base and J by 3 bases. CDR3 length: 15 residues. The CDR3 loop reads CASSLVGRGDYGYTF. DNA of the CDR3: TGTGCCAGCAGCTTAGTGGGCAGGGGGGACTATGGCTACACCTTC. Filled out from reference TRBV13 and TRBJ1-2, the complete variable domain reads AAGVIQSPRHLIKEKRETATLKCYPIPRHDTVYWYQQGPGQDPQFLISFYEKMQSDKGSIPDRFSAQQFSDYHSELNMSSLELGDSALYFCASSLVGRGDYGYTFGSGTRLTVV.

The chain combines TRBV7-2 with TRBJ2-3, with 7 bases fitting TRBD1. The CDR3 is 17 residues long. Losses at the gene ends were 5 bases for V and 4 bases for J; bases not matched to a gene: 15. Germline CDR1 and CDR2: SGHTA and FQGNSA. The CDR3 protein is CASSPNFRGRIPDTQYF. As DNA, the CDR3 is TGTGCCAGCAGCCCAAATTTTAGGGGGCGCATCCCAGATACGCAGTATTTT.

In its sample, this clone was seen a few times. The chain is built from TRBV10-3 and TRBJ1-1; no firm D call. Per germline, CDR1 ENHRY and CDR2 SYGVKD. The V gene lost 8 bases and the J gene lost 1 base, with 11 bases spanning the gap. This CDR3 region has 13 residues. In DNA, the CDR3 is TGTGCCATCGGAAACAGAGAGAACACTGAAGCTTTCTTT. Its protein is CAIGNRENTEAFF.

This sequence joins TRBV12-3 or TRBV12-4 and TRBJ2-7; TRBD1 might be the D (5 bases). Trimming took off 3 bases at V and 5 bases at J, with 11 bases between the two ends. The CDR3 spans 13 residues. This CDR3 is CASSFVGEDEQYF. The DNA of the CDR3 is TGTGCCAGCAGTTTTGTAGGGGAAGACGAGCAGTACTTC.

The chain recombines TRBV9 with TRBJ2-2; the D is unclear. Looked up from germline, CDR1 is SGDLS and CDR2 is YYNGEE. Trimming took off 4 bases at V and 3 bases at J, with 4 bases between the two ends. The CDR3 loop spans 12 amino acids. This CDR3 is CASSPDTGELFF. Here the CDR3 DNA reads TGTGCCAGCAGCCCGGACACCGGGGAGCTGTTTTTT.

The chain is built from TRBV6-4 and TRBJ2-1; 14 nucleotides match TRBD2. CDR3 size: 16 residues. Germline CDR1 is MRHNA and CDR2 is SNTAGT. Germline trimming cut 2 bases from V and 7 bases from J; bases unmatched to any gene: 4. In nucleotides, the CDR3 is TGTGCCAGCAGTGACCGGGGACTAGCGGGAGTTAATGAGCAGTTCTTC. Its translation is CASSDRGLAGVNEQFF.